These 30 T cell receptor beta chains were sequenced from one sample in a study of blood T cells in healthy people across ages. Using a J-beta primer mix together with a sample-barcoded 5' primer, a second PCR was run for about 6 to 11 cycles. TCRdb called the 5' RACE reads again in MiXCR, with one record for every CDR3 protein. Of 800,000 to 900,000 distinct CDR3 sequences listed, approximately 59% were seen once; the top ten hold roughly 26%. Source material: blood. The receptors were gathered from a man aged 30-40 years in good health.

The V gene is TRBV7-2, the J gene TRBJ2-5, with a weak D call TRBD2 (6 bases). The J call is uncertain, as TRBJ2-7 better fits the DNA end. In germline, CDR1 is SGHTA, CDR2 FQGNSA. The CDR3 contains 13 residues. CDR3: CASTSWGAYEQYF. The CDR3 coding sequence is TGTGCCAGCACCTCGTGGGGGGCCTACGAGCAGTACTTC.

The chain links TRBV11-2 to TRBJ2-1, with 14 bases that match TRBD2. The length of the CDR3 is 16 residues. From germline, CDR1 is SGHAT and CDR2 FQNNGV. J lost 9 bases, V lost 1 base, and 5 bases had no gene match. CDR3 in DNA: TGTGCCAGCAGCTTAGGGACTAGCGGGGGGAGGGGTGAGCAGTTCTTC. It codes for CASSLGTSGGRGEQFF.

This clonotype was recorded many times. This rearrangement joins TRBV27 to TRBJ2-6; perhaps TRBD1 as D (6 bases). With 7 bases removed from V and 4 bases from J, the gap between germline ends came to 32 bases. The length of the CDR3 is 21 residues. Germline-derived CDR1 and CDR2 are MNHEY and SMNVEV (reference sequence). The CDR3 protein is CASTLYLPKTGYGPGANVLTF. The CDR3 DNA is TGTGCCAGCACCCTATACCTCCCCAAGACAGGATATGGTCCCGGGGCCAACGTCCTGACTTTC.

CDR3 loop: CASSRPLRRFTYEQYF. CDR3 nucleotides: TGTGCCAGCAGCAGGCCCCTCAGGAGGTTCACCTACGAGCAGTACTTC. The V call is TRBV21-1, the J call TRBJ2-7; TRBD2, the table's D call, was not compared with the DNA. TRBV21-1 is a known pseudogene. This CDR3 contains 16 residues.

For this clonotype: Its ends do not fully match the called genes, so a read error is possible. V and J are TRBV12-3 or TRBV12-4 and TRBJ2-1; TRBD1 is a possible D gene (6 bases). The CDR3 sequence is 16 residues long. The CDR3 protein is CVSSPTGTSSYNEQFF. The CDR3 DNA is TGTGTCAGCAGTCCGACCGGGACAAGCTCCTACAATGAGCAGTTCTTC.

The J gene is TRBJ2-1, the V gene TRBV27, with D possibly TRBD1 on 5 matching bases. Germline V gene data show CDR1 as MNHEY and CDR2 as SMNVEV (reference sequence). With 3 bases removed from V and 5 bases from J, the gap between germline ends came to 17 bases. The CDR3 is 16 residues long. The CDR3 spells CASSLFGFLGDNEQFF. The CDR3 region has the DNA TGTGCCAGCAGTTTGTTCGGTTTCTTAGGGGACAATGAGCAGTTCTTC.

The chain is built from TRBV6-1 and TRBJ1-5; D unresolved. The germline V gene encodes CDR1 MNHNS and CDR2 SASEGT. The CDR3 spans 12 residues. V was shortened by 6 bases and J by 7 bases, with 10 bases between the two germline ends. The CDR3 here is CASRDQSQPQHF. CDR3 DNA: TGTGCCAGCAGAGACCAAAGCCAGCCCCAGCATTTT.

V is TRBV7-2 and J is TRBJ1-5; D is perhaps TRBD1 (5 bases). CDR1 and CDR2 (germline): SGHTA, FQGNSA. This CDR3 has 12 amino acids. V shed 3 bases and J shed 9 bases, with 9 bases lying between them. The DNA for the CDR3 is TGTGCCAGCAGCTTGAGGGGTCCGCCCCAGCATTTT. Encoded protein: CASSLRGPPQHF. Based on the CDR3 plus reference TRBV7-2 and TRBJ1-5, the full variable domain is GAGVSQSPSNKVTEKGKDVELRCDPISGHTALYWYRQSLGQGLEFLIYFQGNSAPDKSGLPSDRFSAERTGGSVSTLTIQRTQQEDSAVYLCASSLRGPPQHFGDGTRLSIL.

A single count supports this clonotype. The chain links TRBV10-3 to TRBJ2-7, with unresolved D. Germline CDR1 reads ENHRY; CDR2 reads SYGVKD. This CDR3 contains 13 residues. V dropped 3 bases and J dropped 2 bases, with 8 bases sitting between them. The CDR3 loop is CAISDEETYEQYF. The DNA of the CDR3 is TGTGCCATCAGTGACGAGGAGACCTACGAGCAGTACTTC.

This clonotype has a single count. The rearrangement links TRBV4-2 to TRBJ2-2; tentative D call: TRBD2 (5 bases). The CDR3 extends over 14 amino acids. Trimming left V 2 bases short and J 5 bases short, with 9 bases between. Germline-derived CDR1 and CDR2 are LGHNA and YNFKEQ. CDR3 loop: CASSQKEETGELFF. For the CDR3, the DNA is TGTGCCAGCAGCCAAAAGGAGGAGACCGGGGAGCTGTTTTTT.

This chain uses TRBV9 with TRBJ2-1; perhaps TRBD2 as D (6 bases). V dropped 2 bases and J dropped 0 bases, with 9 bases sitting between them. In germline, CDR1 is SGDLS, CDR2 YYNGEE. The CDR3 loop spans 15 amino acids. The CDR3 DNA reads as TGTGCCAGCAGCGTTAGCGGACCCTCCTACAATGAGCAGTTCTTC. Its translation is CASSVSGPSYNEQFF.

The sample holds a few counts of this clonotype. This sequence joins TRBV7-3 and TRBJ2-7; maybe TRBD1 (8 bases). Germline loops: CDR1 SGHTA, CDR2 FQGTGA. There are 15 residues in the CDR3. V gave up 1 base and J gave up 3 bases, with 13 bases separating them. The CDR3 DNA is TGTGCCAGCAGCTTAAGGGAGGGACAGGTCTACGAGCAGTACTTC. As protein: CASSLREGQVYEQYF.

Only a few counts were recorded for this clonotype. The V gene is TRBV20-1, the J gene TRBJ2-3; D is unclear. The CDR3 loop spans 14 amino acids. V was trimmed by 0 bases and J by 1 base, leaving 8 bases between them. CDR1 is DFQATT, CDR2 SNEGSKA, per germline (reference sequence). CDR3 loop: CSARDPGGTDTQYF. CDR3 in DNA: TGCAGTGCTAGAGATCCCGGTGGCACAGATACGCAGTATTTT.

Comment on this clonotype: The junction departs from the called germline gene at one end, perhaps through a read error. The genes are TRBV7-2 and TRBJ2-5; TRBD2 agrees at 11 bases. The CDR3 is made up of 15 amino acids. CDR1 is SGHTA and CDR2 is FQGNSA in the germline V gene. Here the CDR3 reads CASSLRLAGLETQYF. In DNA, the CDR3 is TGTGCTAGCAGCCTTCGACTAGCGGGGCTGGAGACCCAGTACTTC.

The rearrangement uses TRBV7-9 and TRBJ2-3, with 7 nucleotides matching TRBD2. The CDR3 runs to 15 residues. The trim removed 5 bases at V and 4 bases at J, leaving 9 bases unmatched. Germline V gene lookup returns CDR1 SEHNR and CDR2 FQNEAQ (reference sequence). CDR3 nucleotides: TGTGCCAGCAGCCCCAGCGGGGCCCCCGCAGATACGCAGTATTTT. Its protein product is CASSPSGAPADTQYF. Variable domain in full (rest from reference TRBV7-9 and TRBJ2-3): DTGVSQNPRHKITKRGQNVTFRCDPISEHNRLYWYRQTLGQGPEFLTYFQNEAQLEKSRLLSDRFSAERPKGSFSTLEIQRTEQGDSAMYLCASSPSGAPADTQYFGPGTRLTVL.

This sequence joins TRBV4-2 and TRBJ2-7; D gene ambiguous. The assigned J gene may be wrong: the sequence end matches TRBJ2-5 better. The length of the CDR3 is 13 residues. Germline V CDR1 and CDR2: LGHNA, YNFKEQ. Written as DNA, the CDR3 is TGTGCCAGCAGCCAACTCTATAGGGAGACCCAGTACTTC. Its protein product is CASSQLYRETQYF.

CDR3 protein: CSVGGTNTGELFF. The CDR3 DNA sequence: TGCAGCGTTGGTGGGACGAACACCGGGGAGCTGTTTTTT. The chain links TRBV29-1 to TRBJ2-2, with D uncertain. The germline gives CDR1 SQVTM, CDR2 ANQGSEA. The CDR3 length is 13 residues. Trimming pared 4 bases from V and 0 bases from J, leaving 6 bases between.

This sequence joins TRBV29-1 and TRBJ2-5; possible D gene TRBD1, 6 bases. Germline CDR1 and CDR2: SQVTM and ANQGSEA. The CDR3 runs to 14 residues. Trimming stripped 4 bases from V and 11 bases from J, with 23 bases between. CDR3 DNA sequence: TGCAGCGTTGGAGGGCTACAGGGTTTCAATGAGCAGTACTTC. This sequence encodes CSVGGLQGFNEQYF. The full variable domain, with the rest looked up from reference TRBV29-1 and TRBJ2-5, is SAVISQKPSRDICQRGTSLTIQCQVDSQVTMMFWYRQQPGQSLTLIATANQGSEATYESGFVIDKFPISRPNLTFSTLTVSNMSPEDSSIYLCSVGGLQGFNEQYFGPGTRLLVL.

In this sample, this clonotype turned up a few times. This chain links TRBV6-5 with TRBJ2-4; D call uncertain. The J call is uncertain, as TRBJ2-7 better fits the DNA end. The germline gives CDR1 MNHEY, CDR2 SVGAGI. The CDR3 contains 13 residues. CDR3 amino acids: CASSYSAGGEQYF. DNA for the CDR3: TGTGCCAGCAGTTACTCGGCAGGCGGCGAGCAGTACTTC.

The rearrangement uses TRBV25-1 and TRBJ2-4; unclear D gene. The assigned J gene may be wrong: the sequence end matches TRBJ2-7 better. Per germline, CDR1 MGHDK and CDR2 SYGVNS. The CDR3 runs to 16 residues. In DNA, the CDR3 is TGTGCCAGCAGTGGATACCCCTACAGTGAAAGCTACGAGCAGTACTTC. As protein: CASSGYPYSESYEQYF.

The chain couples TRBV10-3 to TRBJ2-1; 10 bases are a match to TRBD1. Germline trimming cut 10 bases from V and 7 bases from J; bases unmatched to any gene: 10. Looked up from germline, CDR1 is ENHRY and CDR2 is SYGVKD. This CDR3 is 14 amino acids long. The CDR3, as DNA: TGTGCCACCAAACCGGGACAGGGGTTAAATGAGCAGTTCTTC. This encodes CATKPGQGLNEQFF.

The chain joins TRBV27 to TRBJ2-1; 12 nucleotides line up with TRBD1. CDR3 length equals 15 residues. The germline gives CDR1 MNHEY, CDR2 SMNVEV (reference sequence). Trimming at V came to 2 bases and at J to 9 bases, leaving 5 bases not matched to a gene. CDR3 nucleotides: TGTGCCAGCAGTTTAATAGGGACAGGGGGCACTGAGCAGTTCTTC. Its translation is CASSLIGTGGTEQFF.

The rearrangement joins TRBV27 to TRBJ2-7; D not resolved. The CDR3 is made up of 13 amino acids. Germline V gene data show CDR1 as MNHEY and CDR2 as SMNVEV (reference sequence). V was cut by 6 bases and J by 5 bases, with 14 bases left in between. Here the CDR3 reads CASRTAYIDEQYF. CDR3 in DNA: TGTGCCAGCAGAACCGCTTATATCGACGAGCAGTACTTC.

This clonotype was detected once. J is TRBJ2-7 and V is TRBV4-3; TRBD1 matches at 10 bases. Trimming took 5 bases from V and 4 from J; bases not matched to a gene: 17. Germline V lookup: CDR1 LGHNA, CDR2 YSLEER. CDR3 length: 18 amino acids. CDR3 residues: CASSAGTGVRGVGYEQYF. In nucleotides, the CDR3 is TGCGCCAGCAGCGCCGGGACAGGGGTTCGTGGGGTCGGATACGAGCAGTACTTC.

To note about this clonotype: Relative to the germline gene, one junction end is altered; a read error may explain this. The chain uses TRBV20-1 and TRBJ2-5; 10 bases align to TRBD2. The CDR3 consists of 14 residues. The germline V gene has CDR1 DFQATT and CDR2 SNEGSKA (reference sequence). The CDR3 DNA reads as TGCAGTGCCAAACTAGCGGGGAGGCAAGCGACCCAGTACTTC. Translation: CSAKLAGRQATQYF.

J is TRBJ1-2 and V is TRBV3-1; 8 nucleotides match TRBD1. CDR1 is LGHDT and CDR2 is YNNKEL in the germline V gene (reference sequence). The CDR3 loop spans 18 amino acids. The V segment lost 4 bases and the J segment 4 bases; nucleotides outside the gene matches: 17. CDR3 DNA: TGTGCCAGCAGCCCTAATCCGGGACAGGTTTTTTTGGGCTATGGCTACACCTTC. Amino acid sequence: CASSPNPGQVFLGYGYTF.

The sample holds a few counts of this clonotype. V is TRBV20-1 and J is TRBJ2-3; no clear D. The CDR3 contains 14 residues. Trimming removed 6 bases at V and 5 bases at J, with 18 bases between. Germline lookup yields CDR1 DFQATT and CDR2 SNEGSKA (reference sequence). CDR3 bases: TGCAGTGCCAGCAGGTGGGGTTTCGAAGATACGCAGTATTTT. This encodes CSASRWGFEDTQYF.

This clonotype appeared a few times. V usage is TRBV9 and J usage is TRBJ1-2, with D possibly being TRBD1 (5 bases). V was trimmed by 4 bases and J by 0 bases, leaving 13 bases between them. Germline CDR1 is SGDLS and CDR2 is YYNGEE. The CDR3 loop spans 15 amino acids. CDR3 residues: CASSIRDAANYGYTF. In DNA form, the CDR3 reads TGTGCCAGCAGCATCCGGGACGCCGCTAACTATGGCTACACCTTC.

This clonotype was seen only a few times. The chain carries TRBV6-2 or TRBV6-3 and TRBJ2-3; a weak D match, TRBD1 (6 bases). Germline CDR1 and CDR2: MNHEY and SVGEGT. Trimming took off 0 bases at V and 2 bases at J, with 12 bases between the two ends. CDR3 length equals 16 residues. This chain's CDR3 is CASSYSRQENTDTQYF. CDR3 sequence (DNA): TGTGCCAGCAGTTACTCGAGACAGGAGAACACAGATACGCAGTATTTT.

The J gene is TRBJ2-7, the V gene TRBV5-1; tentative D call: TRBD1 (6 bases). The CDR3 has 15 residues. The germline CDR1 and CDR2 sequences are SGHRS and YFSETQ. The V and J ends lost 1 base and 2 bases respectively, with 13 bases between them. In DNA form, the CDR3 reads TGCGCCAGCAGCTTGTTTACGGACAGACCCTACGAGCAGTACTTC. Its protein is CASSLFTDRPYEQYF. Variable domain in full (rest from reference TRBV5-1 and TRBJ2-7): KAGVTQTPRYLIKTRGQQVTLSCSPISGHRSVSWYQQTPGQGLQFLFEYFSETQRNKGNFPGRFSGRQFSNSRSEMNVSTLELGDSALYLCASSLFTDRPYEQYFGPGTRLTVT.